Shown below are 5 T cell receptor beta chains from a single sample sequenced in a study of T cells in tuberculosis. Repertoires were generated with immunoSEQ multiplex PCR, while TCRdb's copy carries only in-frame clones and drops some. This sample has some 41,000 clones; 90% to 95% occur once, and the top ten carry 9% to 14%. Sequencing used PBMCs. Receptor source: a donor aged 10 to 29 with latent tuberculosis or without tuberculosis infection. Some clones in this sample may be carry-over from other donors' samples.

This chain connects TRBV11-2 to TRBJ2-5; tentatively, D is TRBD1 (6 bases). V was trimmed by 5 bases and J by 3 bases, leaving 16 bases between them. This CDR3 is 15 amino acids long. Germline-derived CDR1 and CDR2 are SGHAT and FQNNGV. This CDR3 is CASSPGRQGKETQYF. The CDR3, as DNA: TGTGCCAGCAGCCCCGGAAGGCAGGGGAAAGAGACCCAGTACTTC.

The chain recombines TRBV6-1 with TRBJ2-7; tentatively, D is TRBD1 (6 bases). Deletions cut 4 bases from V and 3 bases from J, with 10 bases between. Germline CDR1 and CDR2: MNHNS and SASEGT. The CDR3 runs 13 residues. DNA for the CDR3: TGTGCCAGCAGTGGGGGGCCGGGCTACGAGCAGTACGTC. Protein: CASSGGPGYEQYV.

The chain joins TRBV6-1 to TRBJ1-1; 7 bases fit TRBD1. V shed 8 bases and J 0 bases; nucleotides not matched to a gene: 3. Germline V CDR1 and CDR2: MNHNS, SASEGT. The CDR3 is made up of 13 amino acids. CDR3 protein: CASRGQLNTEAFF. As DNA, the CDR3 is TGTGCCAGCCGGGGACAGCTGAACACTGAAGCTTTCTTT.

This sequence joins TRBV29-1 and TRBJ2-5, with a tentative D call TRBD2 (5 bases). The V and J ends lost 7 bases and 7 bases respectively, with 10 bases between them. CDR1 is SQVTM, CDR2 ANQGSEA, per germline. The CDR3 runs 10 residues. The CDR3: CSAVGGTQYF. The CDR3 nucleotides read TGCAGCGCCGTAGGAGGGACCCAGTACTTC.

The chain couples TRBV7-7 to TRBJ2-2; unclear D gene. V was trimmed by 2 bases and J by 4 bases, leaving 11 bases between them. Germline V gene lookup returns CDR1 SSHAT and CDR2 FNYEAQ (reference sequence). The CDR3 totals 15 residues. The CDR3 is CASSLLGTSTGELFF. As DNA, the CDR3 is TGTGCCAGCAGCTTATTGGGCACAAGCACCGGGGAGCTGTTTTTT.